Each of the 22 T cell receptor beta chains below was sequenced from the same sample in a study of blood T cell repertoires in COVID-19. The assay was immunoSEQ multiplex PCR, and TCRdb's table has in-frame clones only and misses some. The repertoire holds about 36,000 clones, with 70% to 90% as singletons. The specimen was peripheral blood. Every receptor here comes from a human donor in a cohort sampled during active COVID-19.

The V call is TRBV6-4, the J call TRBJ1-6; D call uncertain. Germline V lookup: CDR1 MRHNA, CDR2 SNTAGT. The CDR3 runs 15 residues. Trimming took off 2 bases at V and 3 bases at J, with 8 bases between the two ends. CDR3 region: CASSDGGFYNSPLHF. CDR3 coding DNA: TGTGCCAGCAGTGACGGAGGGTTCTATAATTCACCCCTCCACTTT.

The DNA of the CDR3 is TGTGCCAGCAGTTACTCGTTTGGCCAAGCCGGGGAGCTGTTTTTT. Translating gives CASSYSFGQAGELFF. V gene TRBV6-5 combines with J gene TRBJ2-2; D is uncertain. V was clipped by 0 bases and J by 6 bases, with 11 bases between them. This CDR3 is 15 amino acids long. In germline, CDR1 is MNHEY, CDR2 SVGAGI.

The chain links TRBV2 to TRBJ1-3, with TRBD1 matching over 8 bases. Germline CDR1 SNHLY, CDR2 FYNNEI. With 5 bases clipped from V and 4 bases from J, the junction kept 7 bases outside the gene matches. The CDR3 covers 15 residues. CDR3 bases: TGTGCCAGCAGTTTAGACAGGGGTCCGGGAAACACCATATATTTT. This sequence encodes CASSLDRGPGNTIYF.

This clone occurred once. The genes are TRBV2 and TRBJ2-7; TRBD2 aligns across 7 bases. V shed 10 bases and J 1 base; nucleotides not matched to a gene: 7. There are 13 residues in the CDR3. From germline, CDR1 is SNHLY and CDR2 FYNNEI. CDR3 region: CATTSEASYEQYF. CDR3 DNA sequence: TGTGCCACCACTAGCGAAGCTTCCTACGAGCAGTACTTC.

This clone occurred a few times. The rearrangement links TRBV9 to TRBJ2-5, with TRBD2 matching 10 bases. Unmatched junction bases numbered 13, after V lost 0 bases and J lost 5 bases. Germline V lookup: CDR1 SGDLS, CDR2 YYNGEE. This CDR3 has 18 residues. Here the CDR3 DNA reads TGTGCCAGCAGCGTAGAGGGTAGCGGGGGGCCCCGGTTGGAGACCCAGTACTTC. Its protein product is CASSVEGSGGPRLETQYF.

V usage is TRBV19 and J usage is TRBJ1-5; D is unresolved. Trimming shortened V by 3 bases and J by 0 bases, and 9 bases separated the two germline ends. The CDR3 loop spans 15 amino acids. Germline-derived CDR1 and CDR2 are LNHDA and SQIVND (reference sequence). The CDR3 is CASSISLYSNQPQHF. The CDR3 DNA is TGTGCCAGTAGTATCTCCCTGTATAGCAATCAGCCCCAGCATTTT.

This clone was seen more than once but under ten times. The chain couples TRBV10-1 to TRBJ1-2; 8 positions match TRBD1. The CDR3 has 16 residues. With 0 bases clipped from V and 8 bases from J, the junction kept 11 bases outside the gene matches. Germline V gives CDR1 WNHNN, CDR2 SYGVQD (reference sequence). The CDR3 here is CASSESLGQGARGYTF. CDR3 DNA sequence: TGCGCCAGCAGTGAGTCCCTGGGGCAGGGGGCTCGAGGCTACACCTTC.

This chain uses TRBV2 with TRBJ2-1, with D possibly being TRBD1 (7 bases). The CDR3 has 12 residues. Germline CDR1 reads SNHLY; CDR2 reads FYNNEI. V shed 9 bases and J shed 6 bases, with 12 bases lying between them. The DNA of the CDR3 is TGTGCCAGTTATCAGGGGGGCAATGAGCAGTTCTTC. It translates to CASYQGGNEQFF.

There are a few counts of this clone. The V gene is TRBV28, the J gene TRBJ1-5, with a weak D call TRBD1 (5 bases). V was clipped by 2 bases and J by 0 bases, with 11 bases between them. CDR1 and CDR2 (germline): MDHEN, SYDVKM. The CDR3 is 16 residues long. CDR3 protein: CASSLAQGYSNQPQHF. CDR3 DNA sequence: TGTGCCAGCAGTTTAGCCCAGGGTTATAGCAATCAGCCCCAGCATTTT.

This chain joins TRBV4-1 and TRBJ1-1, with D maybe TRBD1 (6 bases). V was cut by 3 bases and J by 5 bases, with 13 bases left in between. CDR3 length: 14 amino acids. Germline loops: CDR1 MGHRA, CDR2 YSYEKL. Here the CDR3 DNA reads TGCGCCAGCAGCCACCCGGGCCAGGGGACTGAAGCTTTCTTT. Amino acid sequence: CASSHPGQGTEAFF.

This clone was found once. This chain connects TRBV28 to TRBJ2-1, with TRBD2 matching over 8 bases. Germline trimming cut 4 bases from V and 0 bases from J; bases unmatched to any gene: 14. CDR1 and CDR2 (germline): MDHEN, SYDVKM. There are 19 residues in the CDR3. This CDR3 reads CASSWSPGGPEHSYNEQFF. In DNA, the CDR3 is TGTGCCAGCAGTTGGTCTCCGGGGGGGCCAGAACACTCCTACAATGAGCAGTTCTTC.

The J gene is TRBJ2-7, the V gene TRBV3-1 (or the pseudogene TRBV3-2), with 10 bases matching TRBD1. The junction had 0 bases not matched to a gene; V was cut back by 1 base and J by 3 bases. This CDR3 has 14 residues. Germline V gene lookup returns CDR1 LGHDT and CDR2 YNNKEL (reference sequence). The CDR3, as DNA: TGTGCCAGCAGCCAAGGGACAGGGGGCTACGAGCAGTACTTC. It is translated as CASSQGTGGYEQYF.

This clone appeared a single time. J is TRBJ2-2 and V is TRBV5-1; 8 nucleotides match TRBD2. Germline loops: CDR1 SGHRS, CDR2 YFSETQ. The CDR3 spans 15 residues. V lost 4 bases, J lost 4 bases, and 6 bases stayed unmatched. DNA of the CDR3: TGCGCCAGCAGCAGTAGCGGGGTCGGCACCGGGGAGCTGTTTTTT. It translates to CASSSSGVGTGELFF.

Here the CDR3 reads CASSGVGGTKGGYTF. The CDR3 region has the DNA TGTGCCAGCAGTGGAGTCGGCGGGACGAAGGGTGGCTACACCTTC. The V call is TRBV2, the J call TRBJ1-2; D is possibly TRBD1 (5 bases). The V gene lost 4 bases and the J gene lost 7 bases, with 19 bases spanning the gap. Germline V gene data show CDR1 as SNHLY and CDR2 as FYNNEI. This CDR3 contains 15 residues.

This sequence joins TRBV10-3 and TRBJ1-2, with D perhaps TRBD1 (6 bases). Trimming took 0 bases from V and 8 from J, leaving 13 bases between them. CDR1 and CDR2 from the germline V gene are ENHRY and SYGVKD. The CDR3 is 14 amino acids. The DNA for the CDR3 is TGTGCCATCAGTGAGTCGGAACAGGGTGGCGGCTACACCTTC. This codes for CAISESEQGGGYTF.

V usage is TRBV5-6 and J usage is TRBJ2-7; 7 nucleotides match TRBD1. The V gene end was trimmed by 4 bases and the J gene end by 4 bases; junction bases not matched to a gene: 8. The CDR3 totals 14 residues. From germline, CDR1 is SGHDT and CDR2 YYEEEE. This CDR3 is CASSQLGTVYEQYF. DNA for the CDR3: TGTGCCAGCAGCCAGCTTGGGACAGTTTACGAGCAGTACTTC.

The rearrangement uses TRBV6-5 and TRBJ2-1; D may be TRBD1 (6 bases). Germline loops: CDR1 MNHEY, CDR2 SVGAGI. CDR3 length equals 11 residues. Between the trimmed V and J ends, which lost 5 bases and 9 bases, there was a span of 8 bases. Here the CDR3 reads CASSRRGEQFF. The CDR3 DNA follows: TGTGCCAGCAGTCGCAGGGGTGAGCAGTTCTTC.

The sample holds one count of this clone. The CDR3 DNA is TGTGCCAGCAGCCCAAGGACTAGCGGGGGTTATACCGGGGAGCTGTTTTTT. It yields the protein CASSPRTSGGYTGELFF. The chain combines TRBV3-1 (or the pseudogene TRBV3-2) with TRBJ2-2, with TRBD2 matching 13 bases. CDR3 length equals 17 residues. Germline V gene sequence: CDR1 LGHDT, CDR2 YNNKEL (reference sequence). Trimming removed 4 bases from V and 5 bases from J; junction bases left unmatched: 7.

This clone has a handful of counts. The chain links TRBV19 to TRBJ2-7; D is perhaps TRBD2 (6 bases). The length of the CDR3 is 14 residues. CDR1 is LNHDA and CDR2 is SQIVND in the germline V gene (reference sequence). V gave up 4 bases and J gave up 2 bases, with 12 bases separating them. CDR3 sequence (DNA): TGTGCCAGTAGTAGGAGGGCAGTCACCTACGAGCAGTACTTC. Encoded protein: CASSRRAVTYEQYF.

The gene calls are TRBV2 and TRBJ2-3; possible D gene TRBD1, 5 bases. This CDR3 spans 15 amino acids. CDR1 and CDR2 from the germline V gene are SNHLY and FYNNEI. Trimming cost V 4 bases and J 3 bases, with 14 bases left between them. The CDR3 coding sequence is TGTGCCAGCAGTGTCGGCCAGGCAGGGACAGATACGCAGTATTTT. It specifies CASSVGQAGTDTQYF.

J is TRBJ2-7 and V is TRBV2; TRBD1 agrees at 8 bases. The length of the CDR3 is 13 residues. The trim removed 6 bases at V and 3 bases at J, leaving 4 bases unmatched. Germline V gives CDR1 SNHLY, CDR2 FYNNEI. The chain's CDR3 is CASRRTGFYEQYF. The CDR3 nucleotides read TGTGCCAGCAGGCGGACAGGGTTCTACGAGCAGTACTTC.

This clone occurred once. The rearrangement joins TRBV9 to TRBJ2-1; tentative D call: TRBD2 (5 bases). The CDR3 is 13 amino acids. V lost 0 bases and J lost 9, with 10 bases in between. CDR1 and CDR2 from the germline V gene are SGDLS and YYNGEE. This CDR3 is CASSVGGGSEQFF. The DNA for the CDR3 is TGTGCCAGCAGCGTAGGAGGTGGGAGTGAGCAGTTCTTC.